This TCR beta chain was identified during a study of blood T cells in healthy people across ages. Background on the study: Template switching picked up about one barcoded beta molecule for each two T cells. Overall study findings and caveats: Without sorted subsets, naive and antigen-experienced compartments could not be conclusively compared. Estimates drawn from one million T cells were deemed to understate diversity.

A second roughly 6 to 11 cycle PCR used barcoded and J-beta primers. TCRdb independently ran MiXCR on the 5' RACE reads; one entry per CDR3 protein. Here the sample spans 900,000 to 950,000 distinct CDR3 sequences, almost 30% being singletons. The germline CDR1 and CDR2 sequences are SGHVS and FNYEAQ. There are 15 residues in the CDR3. Regarding this clonotype: Antigen unknown. Relative to the germline gene, one junction end is altered; a read error may explain this.

These data also formed part of another study, on T cells of mothers and their children.

The TCR originated in a middle-aged woman in good health. The gene calls are TRBV7-6 and TRBJ2-1, with 7 bases aligning to TRBD1. Material: blood. CDR3 loop: CASSLALGQYNEQCF. The CDR3 DNA reads TGTGCCAGCAGCTTAGCGTTGGGACAGTACAATGAGCAGTGCTTC.